A selection of T cell receptor beta chains follows, all from one sample in a study of blood T cell repertoires in COVID-19. Clones were read by immunoSEQ multiplex PCR, and TCRdb kept only the in-frame ones, dropping some. The sample has around 60,000 clones, over 75% seen once. Sequenced: peripheral blood. Receptor source: a man in his 70s with acute or convalescent COVID-19. CDR3s include the opening cysteine and the closing phenylalanine or tryptophan. A D gene is named only where the DNA matches it firmly. Clone size is given for some rows only: seen once, a few or many times, or a class if the clone is expanded.

>many|TRBJ1-2|-|TRBV27
CASSLAGHLDGYTF
TGTGCCAGCAGTTTGGCAGGGCATTTGGACGGCTACACCTTC
>-|TRBJ1-1|TRBD1|TRBV13
CASSKEEGAYTEAFF
TGTGCCAGCAGCAAGGAGGAGGGGGCATACACTGAAGCTTTCTTT
>-|TRBJ1-2|-|TRBV30
CAWCVRDRWTKSGYTF
TGTGCCTGGTGTGTACGCGACAGGTGGACGAAATCGGGCTACACCTTC
>-|TRBJ1-2|TRBD1|TRBV9
CASSVVPGQAGDYGYTF
TGTGCCAGCAGCGTAGTTCCGGGACAGGCAGGGGACTATGGCTACACCTTC
>-|TRBJ2-3|TRBD2|TRBV10-3
CAISAGGRGDTDTQYF
TGTGCCATCAGTGCCGGGGGGCGGGGGGACACAGATACGCAGTATTTT
>few|TRBJ1-2|-|TRBV4-3
CASSQDLPAPGGYTF
TGCGCCAGCAGCCAAGATCTTCCTGCACCAGGAGGCTACACCTTC
>-|TRBJ1-2|-|TRBV2
CASSAQGASYGYTF
TGTGCCAGCAGTGCACAGGGAGCAAGCTATGGCTACACCTTC
>-|TRBJ2-3|TRBD2|TRBV28
CASSRGSGGSPDTQYF
TGTGCCAGCAGTAGGGGCAGCGGGGGGTCGCCAGATACGCAGTATTTT
>-|TRBJ2-1|TRBD1|TRBV5-6
CASSAGQGVYNEQFF
TGTGCCAGCTCTGCGGGACAGGGTGTCTACAATGAGCAGTTCTTC
>-|TRBJ1-1|-|TRBV15
CATSSLDSPVRAFF
TGTGCCACCAGTTCACTGGACAGCCCGGTGAGAGCTTTCTTT
>-|TRBJ2-1|TRBD1|TRBV19
CASSMIRGLSNEQFF
TGTGCCAGTAGTATGATCAGGGGGCTAAGCAATGAGCAGTTCTTC
>-|TRBJ2-3|-|TRBV5-1
CASSHQAFSSTDTQYF
TGCGCCAGCAGCCACCAGGCCTTTAGTAGCACAGATACGCAGTATTTT
>-|TRBJ1-2|-|TRBV7-9
CASSLGTGNYGYTF
TGTGCCAGCAGCTTAGGTACAGGGAACTATGGCTACACCTTC
>-|TRBJ1-1|TRBD1|TRBV10-3
CAISPGGGGNTEAFF
TGTGCCATCAGTCCAGGGGGCGGGGGGAACACTGAAGCTTTCTTT
>-|TRBJ2-2|-|TRBV11-2
CASSLYGGPQGGNTGELFF
TGTGCCAGCAGCTTATATGGAGGGCCGCAGGGAGGGAACACCGGGGAGCTGTTTTTT
>-|TRBJ2-5|-|TRBV5-4
CASSLWGGQETQYF
TGTGCCAGCAGCTTGTGGGGAGGCCAAGAGACCCAGTACTTC
>-|TRBJ2-3|TRBD1|TRBV7-6
CASSPTGGLSTDTQYF
TGTGCCAGCAGCCCGACAGGGGGCCTTAGCACAGATACGCAGTATTTT
>-|TRBJ2-1|-|TRBV6-2/TRBV6-3
CASSYGGTPRGHEQFF
TGTGCCAGCAGTTACGGGGGGACCCCAAGGGGCCATGAGCAGTTCTTC
>-|TRBJ2-2|-|TRBV7-2
CASSLEPRWGRELFF
TGTGCCAGCAGCTTAGAGCCCAGGTGGGGCCGGGAGCTGTTTTTT
>-|TRBJ2-7|TRBD2|TRBV5-1
CASSLWGLVIHEQYF
TGCGCCAGCAGCTTGTGGGGACTAGTTATTCACGAGCAGTACTTC
>-|TRBJ1-1|-|TRBV12-3/TRBV12-4
CASSSAGVYFF
TGTGCCAGCAGTTCTGCAGGGGTGTATTTCTTT
>-|TRBJ1-5|-|TRBV19
CASRTRAEVSNQPQHF
TGTGCCAGTAGGACGCGGGCAGAGGTCAGCAATCAGCCCCAGCATTTT
>-|TRBJ1-5|-|TRBV18
CASSPVSGQGSRSRNQPQHF
TGTGCCAGCTCACCAGTATCGGGCCAGGGGAGTAGGTCGAGGAATCAGCCCCAGCATTTT
>-|TRBJ1-1|-|TRBV2
CASSEALQGTEAFF
TGTGCCAGCAGTGAAGCGCTTCAGGGTACTGAAGCTTTCTTT
>once|TRBJ2-7|-|TRBV2
CASSQTAYEQYF
TGTGCCAGCAGTCAGACAGCCTACGAGCAGTACTTC
>-|TRBJ2-1|-|TRBV28
CASRLPGHSDNEQFF
TGTGCCAGCAGACTTCCGGGACATTCGGACAATGAGCAGTTCTTC
>-|TRBJ1-1|TRBD1|TRBV27
CASSITGVNTEAFF
TGTGCCAGCAGTATAACAGGGGTGAACACTGAAGCTTTCTTT
>-|TRBJ2-1|-|TRBV25-1
CASTAPGSYNEQFF
TGTGCCAGCACAGCTCCAGGGTCCTACAATGAGCAGTTCTTC
>-|TRBJ2-7|TRBD1|TRBV9
CASSRLPRQGIDEQYF
TGTGCCAGCAGCCGCCTGCCTCGACAGGGTATAGACGAGCAGTACTTC
>-|TRBJ1-1|-|TRBV6-2/TRBV6-3
CASSYLGLNTEAFF
TGTGCCAGCAGTTACCTGGGCCTGAACACTGAAGCTTTCTTT
>-|TRBJ2-7|TRBD2|TRBV6-5
CASRAGLAGSREQYF
TGTGCCAGCAGGGCGGGACTAGCGGGTTCCCGGGAGCAGTACTTC
>-|TRBJ2-1|-|TRBV7-2
CASSPGQTTLLF
TGTGCCAGCAGCCCAGGACAGACAACCCTCCTCTTC
>-|TRBJ2-3|TRBD2|TRBV28
CASSPQLAGRDTQYF
TGTGCCAGCAGTCCCCAACTAGCGGGGAGGGATACGCAGTATTTT